Included here is one TCR beta chain sequence, with context. The data originate from a study of graft-versus-host responses after intestinal transplantation. Investigators treated the graft tissue so that it released intraepithelial and lamina propria lymphocytes. V was shortened by 7 bases and J by 8 bases, with 12 bases between the two germline ends. Germline V gene data show CDR1 as DFQATT and CDR2 as SNEGSKA (reference sequence). The CDR3 has 11 residues. Sequencing used immunoSEQ multiplex PCR; TCRdb keeps in-frame clones, though not all of them. The repertoire consists of tens of thousands of clones, with approximately 86% occurring once and the leading ten covering around 17%.

This TCR derives from a human patient who received an intestinal transplant, so some T cells may come from the graft donor. V gene TRBV20-1 combines with J gene TRBJ2-4; possible D gene TRBD1, 5 bases. Source: ileum tissue, taken roughly 200 days after intestinal transplant. The CDR3 region is CSGGLGDIQYF. Here the CDR3 DNA reads TGCAGTGGCGGTTTAGGGGACATTCAGTACTTC.